A selection of T cell receptor beta chains follows, all from one sample in a study of post-analysis software for immune sequencing data. TCRdb analysed the PCR reads with MiXCR anew, one entry per CDR3 protein. The sample carries roughly 540,000 distinct CDR3 sequences, approximately 31% recorded once. The specimen was blood. The source is a girl aged 2-17 years with multiple sclerosis. CDR3s include the opening cysteine and the closing phenylalanine or tryptophan. A D gene is named only where the DNA matches it firmly. Clone sizes are given selectively: once, few, many, or a class where the clone is expanded.

>NA|TRBV29-1|TRBD2|TRBJ2-3
CSVQATAGTSTDTQYF
TGCAGCGTGCAGGCTACAGCGGGGACTAGCACAGATACGCAGTATTTT
>NA|TRBV18|NA|TRBJ2-5
CASSPYTEETQYF
TGTGCCAGCTCACCATATACAGAAGAGACCCAGTACTTC
>NA|TRBV5-5|NA|TRBJ2-1
CASRGAGSYNEQFF
TGTGCCAGCAGAGGGGCCGGATCCTACAATGAGCAGTTCTTC
>NA|TRBV29-1|TRBD1|TRBJ1-1
CSATTGSNTEAFF
TGCAGCGCCACGACAGGGTCAAACACTGAAGCTTTCTTT
>NA|TRBV7-8|TRBD1|TRBJ2-1
CASSSGQGTYNEQFF
TGTGCCAGCAGCTCGGGACAGGGTACCTACAATGAGCAGTTCTTC
>many|TRBV7-6|NA|TRBJ2-3
CASSLGAMAGARADTQYF
TGTGCCAGCAGCTTAGGTGCGATGGCGGGGGCGAGAGCAGATACGCAGTATTTT
>NA|TRBV3-1|NA|TRBJ1-5
CASSPHWTENSNQPQHF
TGTGCCAGCAGCCCCCACTGGACGGAGAATAGCAATCAGCCCCAGCATTTT
>NA|TRBV27|NA|TRBJ1-1
CASSPSPPGSEAFF
TGTGCCAGCAGTCCTTCTCCCCCGGGGAGTGAAGCTTTCTTT
>NA|TRBV20-1|NA|TRBJ2-7
CSATFVGEQYF
TGCAGTGCGACTTTTGTCGGTGAGCAGTACTTC
>NA|TRBV20-1|TRBD2|TRBJ2-7
CSAKPSGGVRYNEQYF
TGCAGTGCTAAGCCTAGCGGGGGGGTCCGATACAATGAGCAGTACTTC
>few|TRBV6-1|NA|TRBJ2-2
CASYRDAYRPEGATGELFF
TGTGCCAGCTATCGAGACGCATATAGACCGGAGGGGGCCACCGGGGAGCTGTTTTTT
>few|TRBV5-1|TRBD1|TRBJ1-2
CASSLMKTGGSNYGYTF
TGCGCCAGCAGCTTAATGAAAACAGGGGGATCTAACTATGGCTACACCTTC
>NA|TRBV5-4|TRBD1|TRBJ2-5
CASSLSADRGQETQYF
TGTGCCAGCAGCTTGAGTGCGGACAGGGGCCAAGAGACCCAGTACTTC
>NA|TRBV12-3/TRBV12-4|NA|TRBJ2-1
CATTLTGPSYNEQFF
TGTGCCACCACCTTGACAGGCCCTTCTTACAATGAGCAGTTCTTC
>few|TRBV7-3|NA|TRBJ2-3
CASSLEPTDTQYF
TGTGCCAGCAGCTTAGAGCCCACAGATACGCAGTATTTT
>many|TRBV7-2|NA|TRBJ2-6
CASSLGTQVSGANVLTF
TGTGCCAGCAGTCTCGGGACACAAGTCTCTGGGGCCAACGTCCTGACTTTC
>few|TRBV7-9|NA|TRBJ1-2
CASSLTGNGGYTF
TGTGCCAGCAGCCTCACAGGGAACGGTGGCTACACCTTC
>few|TRBV20-1|NA|TRBJ2-1
CSAERLGPNEQFF
TGCAGTGCCGAAAGACTAGGCCCCAATGAGCAGTTCTTC
>NA|TRBV12-5|NA|TRBJ2-1
CASGLVRLGQDNEQFF
TGTGCTAGTGGTTTGGTACGTTTGGGGCAAGACAATGAGCAGTTCTTC
>NA|TRBV3-1|NA|TRBJ1-2
CASSQTDRDGYTF
TGTGCCAGCAGCCAAACGGACAGAGATGGCTACACCTTC
>NA|TRBV9|TRBD1|TRBJ1-1
CASSVVSFSEGQGAKDEAFF
TGTGCCAGCAGCGTAGTCTCTTTCTCGGAGGGACAGGGGGCTAAGGATGAAGCTTTCTTT
>NA|TRBV20-1|NA|TRBJ2-5
CSASDGWYQETQYF
TGCAGTGCTTCGGACGGGTGGTACCAAGAGACCCAGTACTTC
>many|TRBV5-1|NA|TRBJ2-7
CASSLYRSSYEQYF
TGCGCCAGCAGCTTGTACCGGAGCTCCTACGAGCAGTACTTC
>many|TRBV5-6|NA|TRBJ2-5
CASSPDRQETQYF
TGTGCCAGCAGCCCTGACAGGCAAGAGACCCAGTACTTC
>NA|TRBV10-3|NA|TRBJ2-5
CAISEHRINYQETQYF
TGTGCCATCAGTGAACATAGGATCAATTACCAAGAGACCCAGTACTTC
>NA|TRBV5-1|TRBD1|TRBJ2-7
CASSPTTGSYEQYF
TGCGCCAGCAGCCCAACGACAGGGTCCTACGAGCAGTACTTC
>NA|TRBV7-8|NA|TRBJ2-7
CASSLVGSTIPYEQYF
TGTGCCAGCAGCTTAGTCGGTTCAACAATTCCCTACGAGCAGTACTTC
>NA|TRBV25-1|TRBD1|TRBJ2-7
CASSECEGDRWSYEQYF
TGTGCCAGCAGTGAATGTGAGGGGGACAGGTGGTCCTACGAGCAGTACTTC
>NA|TRBV11-2|TRBD1|TRBJ1-6
CASSLRRQGAISPLHF
TGTGCCAGCAGCTTAAGGAGACAGGGGGCGATTTCACCCCTCCACTTT
>NA|TRBV3-1|TRBD2|TRBJ2-7
CASSPKAGGLVEQYF
TGTGCCAGCAGCCCCAAAGCGGGGGGGTTAGTCGAGCAGTACTTC
>NA|TRBV6-2/TRBV6-3|TRBD1|TRBJ2-5
CASSDVGQGRETQYF
TGTGCCAGCAGTGACGTGGGACAGGGCCGAGAGACCCAGTACTTC
>NA|TRBV19|TRBD1|TRBJ1-1
CASTEGQYTEAFF
TGTGCCAGTACCGAGGGACAGTACACTGAAGCTTTCTTT
>NA|TRBV7-9|TRBD1|TRBJ1-1
CASSRQGEAFF
TGTGCCAGCAGCCGACAGGGTGAAGCTTTCTTT
>few|TRBV4-1|TRBD1|TRBJ1-1
CASSQDLSRGQSTEAFF
TGCGCCAGCAGCCAAGATCTTTCAAGGGGGCAGAGTACTGAAGCTTTCTTT
>few|TRBV10-3|TRBD2|TRBJ2-1
CAIRPETSDNNEQFF
TGTGCCATCAGGCCGGAGACTAGCGACAACAATGAGCAGTTCTTC
>once|TRBV20-1|NA|TRBJ2-7
CSARSAANYEQYF
TGCAGTGCTAGATCGGCAGCTAACTACGAGCAGTACTTC
>NA|TRBV12-3/TRBV12-4|NA|TRBJ1-1
CASRTPGSNTEAFF
TGTGCCAGCAGGACCCCCGGCAGTAACACTGAAGCTTTCTTT
>NA|TRBV20-1|TRBD2|TRBJ2-7
CSARVPGLAGFYEQYF
TGCAGTGCTAGAGTCCCGGGACTAGCGGGGTTCTATGAGCAGTACTTC
>NA|TRBV20-1|TRBD1|TRBJ1-1
CSARACQGAPEAFF
TGCAGTGCTAGAGCGTGTCAGGGGGCACCTGAAGCTTTCTTT
>NA|TRBV29-1|NA|TRBJ2-1
CSVTPRGQVSDEQFF
TGCAGCGTAACACCCCGGGGGCAGGTGAGTGATGAGCAGTTCTTC
>NA|TRBV18|NA|TRBJ1-6
CASSLSGGSAPHF
TGTGCCAGCTCCCTATCCGGGGGGTCGGCCCCCCACTTT
>NA|TRBV5-6|NA|TRBJ2-2
CASSLVRGGWGTGELFF
TGTGCCAGCAGCTTGGTGAGGGGCGGCTGGGGAACCGGGGAGCTGTTTTTT
>NA|TRBV29-1|TRBD2|TRBJ2-3
CSVPRPGGEDTQYF
TGCAGCGTCCCCAGGCCGGGGGGGGAAGATACGCAGTATTTT
>few|TRBV5-1|TRBD2|TRBJ2-3
CASSTGLAGGTSTDTQYF
TGCGCCAGCAGCACTGGACTAGCGGGGGGGACTAGCACAGATACGCAGTATTTT
>few|TRBV27|NA|TRBJ2-5
CASRAGTFQETQYF
TGTGCCAGCAGGGCAGGGACCTTCCAAGAGACCCAGTACTTC